These 20 T cell receptor beta chains share one sample of origin, sequenced in a study of T-cell memory formation after mild COVID-19. One entry per CDR3 protein, called by TCRdb with MiXCR from the 5' RACE reads. The sample lists around 400,000 distinct CDR3 sequences, approximately 24% seen once, with roughly 8.7% in the top ten. The specimen was PBMCs or a T cell subset sorted from them (not recorded which). These receptors were taken from an adult woman who had mild COVID-19 (a few samples of this study predate the infection). Cell type and time point are not known.

V and J are TRBV24-1 and TRBJ2-1; maybe TRBD1 (5 bases). The germline gives CDR1 KGHDR, CDR2 SFDVKD. The V and J ends lost 3 bases and 5 bases respectively, with 16 bases between them. The CDR3 is 16 amino acids. CDR3 sequence: CATSDVTAMGHNEQFF. Written as DNA, the CDR3 is TGTGCCACCAGTGATGTGACGGCAATGGGGCACAATGAGCAGTTCTTC.

The chain carries TRBV12-3 or TRBV12-4 and TRBJ1-5; D is ambiguous. Trimming pared 6 bases from V and 11 bases from J, leaving 14 bases between. This CDR3 comprises 12 residues. In nucleotides, the CDR3 is TGTGCCAGCAGCCTAGCGGTGGACTCCCAGCATTTT. This sequence encodes CASSLAVDSQHF.

This clonotype was seen repeatedly, ten times or more. The DNA for the CDR3 is TGTGCCAGCAGCTCTACTTATAGCTCCTACAATGAGCAGTTCTTC. It specifies CASSSTYSSYNEQFF. This chain uses TRBV7-2 with TRBJ2-1, with D unclear. The CDR3 sequence is 15 residues long. Looked up from germline, CDR1 is SGHTA and CDR2 is FQGNSA. V was cut by 4 bases and J by 0 bases, with 10 bases left in between.

This clonotype was found a few times. The V call is TRBV27, the J call TRBJ1-2, with D possibly being TRBD1 (5 bases). CDR1 MNHEY and CDR2 SMNVEV come from the germline V gene (reference sequence). There are 13 residues in the CDR3. The V gene lost 6 bases and the J gene lost 4 bases, with 12 bases spanning the gap. The CDR3 DNA sequence: TGTGCCAGCAGCCCTCGACAGATCTATGGCTACACCTTC. This gives the protein CASSPRQIYGYTF.

In this sample, this clonotype turned up many times. V usage is TRBV7-8 and J usage is TRBJ2-7; TRBD2 might be the D (6 bases). Trimming cost V 7 bases and J 3 bases, with 16 bases left between them. The germline gives CDR1 SGHVS, CDR2 FQNEAQ. CDR3 length: 14 residues. CDR3: CASNVGEDYYEQYF. CDR3 in DNA: TGTGCCAGCAACGTTGGGGAGGATTACTACGAGCAGTACTTC.

This chain links TRBV12-3 or TRBV12-4 with TRBJ2-3; the match to TRBD2 covers 11 bases. V lost 6 bases to trimming and J lost 2 bases; unmatched junction nucleotides: 7. The CDR3 extends over 16 amino acids. Here the CDR3 reads CASRLLAGVNTDTQYF. The DNA of the CDR3 is TGTGCCAGCAGGCTACTAGCGGGGGTGAACACAGATACGCAGTATTTT.

The table lists this clonotype with a few counts. This chain links TRBV11-2 with TRBJ2-1; 11 bases agree with TRBD2. Germline-derived CDR1 and CDR2 are SGHAT and FQNNGV. The CDR3 extends over 14 amino acids. V lost 6 bases and J lost 5; bases outside the gene matches: 3. CDR3 in DNA: TGTGCCAGCAGACGACTAGCGGGGAACAATGAGCAGTTCTTC. Translation gives CASRRLAGNNEQFF.

The sample holds a few counts of this clonotype. The genes are TRBV2 and TRBJ2-7; 9 bases agree with TRBD1. The CDR3 loop spans 15 amino acids. Germline V gene lookup returns CDR1 SNHLY and CDR2 FYNNEI. The ends lost 6 bases at V and 3 bases at J; junction bases unmatched: 9. The CDR3 coding sequence is TGTGCCAGCAGGGACATGACAGGGGGACGCTACGAGCAGTACTTC. This encodes CASRDMTGGRYEQYF.

This clonotype came up a few times. This chain joins TRBV7-6 and TRBJ1-6; the match to TRBD1 covers 7 bases. This CDR3 is built from 18 residues. Trimming removed 0 bases from V and 3 bases from J; junction bases left unmatched: 8. Germline-derived CDR1 and CDR2 are SGHVS and FNYEAQ. The CDR3 DNA sequence: TGTGCCAGCAGCTTAGCCCTTCCCAGACAGGGCTATAATTCACCCCTCCACTTT. Translating gives CASSLALPRQGYNSPLHF.

This clonotype was detected a few times. The chain employs TRBV7-2 and TRBJ1-1; D gene ambiguous. The CDR3 contains 17 residues. CDR1 is SGHTA and CDR2 is FQGNSA in the germline V gene. V was clipped by 3 bases and J by 3 bases, with 20 bases between them. The CDR3 nucleotides are TGTGCCAGCAGCTTTGACGTCCCGTCCATGAGGGACACTGAAGCTTTCTTT. Its protein is CASSFDVPSMRDTEAFF.

Ten or more counts support this clonotype. The chain has TRBV7-6 and TRBJ2-3; D gene unclear. This CDR3 has 13 amino acids. Per germline, CDR1 SGHVS and CDR2 FNYEAQ. V lost 4 bases, J lost 0 bases, and 5 bases lay in between. The CDR3 bases are TGTGCCAGCAGCTACACTAGCACAGATACGCAGTATTTT. Residues: CASSYTSTDTQYF.

The sample holds a few counts of this clonotype. V is TRBV10-2 and J is TRBJ2-7; D is unclear. There are 13 residues in the CDR3. Germline V gene sequence: CDR1 WSHSY, CDR2 SAAADI. Trimming pared 7 bases from V and 0 bases from J, leaving 10 bases between. The CDR3 sequence: CASTQVSSYEQYF. DNA of the CDR3: TGCGCCAGCACTCAGGTTAGCTCCTACGAGCAGTACTTC.

Worth noting for this clonotype: One end of the junction varies from germline; a read error may be responsible. This rearrangement joins TRBV24-1 to TRBJ2-5; D uncertain. Germline CDR1 reads KGHDR; CDR2 reads SFDVKD. The CDR3 extends over 15 amino acids. The CDR3 DNA reads as TGTGCCACCAGTGATTCCACAGAGACTCAAGGGACCCAGTACTTC. Amino acids: CATSDSTETQGTQYF.

The chain links TRBV5-1 to TRBJ1-4, with D unclear. In germline, CDR1 is SGHRS, CDR2 YFSETQ. The CDR3 sequence is 15 residues long. Trimming took off 4 bases at V and 3 bases at J, with 13 bases between the two ends. The CDR3 is CASSEGVGANEKLFF. The CDR3 nucleotides read TGCGCCAGCAGCGAGGGAGTCGGGGCTAATGAAAAACTGTTTTTT.

The CDR3 is CASSGVAEAFF. CDR3 DNA sequence: TGTGCCAGCAGCGGGGTAGCTGAAGCTTTCTTT. V and J are TRBV7-9 and TRBJ1-1; D gene ambiguous. The CDR3 runs to 11 residues. Looked up from germline, CDR1 is SEHNR and CDR2 is FQNEAQ (reference sequence). Trimming removed 5 bases at V and 6 bases at J, with 7 bases between. Complete variable domain (other parts from reference TRBV7-9 and TRBJ1-1): DTGVSQNPRHKITKRGQNVTFRCDPISEHNRLYWYRQTLGQGPEFLTYFQNEAQLEKSRLLSDRFSAERPKGSFSTLEIQRTEQGDSAMYLCASSGVAEAFFGQGTRLTVV.

This clonotype has a handful of counts. The V call is TRBV20-1, the J call TRBJ2-7, with D perhaps TRBD1 (5 bases). This CDR3 region has 11 residues. CDR1 and CDR2 from the germline V gene are DFQATT and SNEGSKA (reference sequence). Trimming removed 3 bases at V and 2 bases at J, with 5 bases between. Here the CDR3 reads CSASRAYEQYF. CDR3 bases: TGCAGTGCTAGCAGGGCCTACGAGCAGTACTTC.

The CDR3 DNA reads TGTGCCAGCAGAGGGGGGGGGACCGTGGAGGCCCAGTACTTC. Its protein is CASRGGGTVEAQYF. The chain uses TRBV7-2 and TRBJ2-5; tentatively, D is TRBD2 (7 bases). CDR1 SGHTA and CDR2 FQGNSA come from the germline V gene. Trimming took off 6 bases at V and 9 bases at J, with 20 bases between the two ends. The CDR3 consists of 14 residues.

The V gene is TRBV29-1, the J gene TRBJ2-1; the match to TRBD2 covers 9 bases. This CDR3 is built from 19 residues. V trimming: 0 bases; J trimming: 6 bases; junction bases outside the gene matches: 18. Germline V gene lookup returns CDR1 SQVTM and CDR2 ANQGSEA. The CDR3 region has the DNA TGCAGCGTTGAAGATGAACCAAATTCCGGGACTAGCATGAGCAATGAGCAGTTCTTC. Translated, it gives CSVEDEPNSGTSMSNEQFF.

CDR3 residues: CASSEGRLPQYF. The CDR3 DNA follows: TGTGCCAGCAGTGAAGGCCGTCTCCCCCAGTATTTT. The rearrangement uses TRBV6-1 and TRBJ2-3; D remains ambiguous. V was shortened by 1 base and J by 12 bases, with 11 bases between the two germline ends. The germline gives CDR1 MNHNS, CDR2 SASEGT. This CDR3 region has 12 residues.

The CDR3 sequence is CSARDLGGRDSYNSPLHF. The CDR3 DNA follows: TGCAGTGCTAGAGATCTTGGGGGCAGAGACTCCTATAATTCACCCCTCCACTTT. The rearrangement joins TRBV20-1 to TRBJ1-6; D might be TRBD1 (6 bases). Germline assignment: CDR1 DFQATT and CDR2 SNEGSKA (reference sequence). The V end lost 0 bases, the J end lost 0 bases, and 15 bases lay between the germline ends. This CDR3 region has 18 residues.